Shown below are 18 T cell receptor beta chains from a single sample sequenced in a study of identical twins. Each CDR3 protein is one row after TCRdb ran MiXCR on the 5' RACE reads. The sample records hundreds of thousands of distinct CDR3 sequences, around 22% being singletons. These same records also appear under a second study, on yellow fever vaccine responses in identical twins.

Sample: CD4+ T cells sorted from blood. These receptor sequences come from a woman under 30 in good health.

This clonotype has only a few counts. The rearrangement joins TRBV29-1 to TRBJ2-1, with a weak D call TRBD2 (6 bases). Germline lookup yields CDR1 SQVTM and CDR2 ANQGSEA. There are 16 residues in the CDR3. Trimming shortened V by 4 bases and J by 5 bases, and 21 bases separated the two germline ends. CDR3 sequence: CSVAPLGAGWNNEQFF. CDR3 nucleotide sequence: TGCAGCGTTGCCCCTTTAGGGGCGGGATGGAACAATGAGCAGTTCTTC.

This clonotype was observed a handful of times. The CDR3 region has the DNA TGTGCCAGCAGTTTAAGGCGGGGCCACTCCTACAATGAGCAGTTCTTC. The encoded protein is CASSLRRGHSYNEQFF. The chain recombines TRBV12-3 or TRBV12-4 with TRBJ2-1; D is perhaps TRBD2 (6 bases). V was trimmed by 2 bases and J by 0 bases, leaving 11 bases between them. CDR3 size: 16 residues.

This clonotype was counted ten times or more. The chain carries TRBV12-3 or TRBV12-4 and TRBJ1-5; D remains unclear. Deletions cut 4 bases from V and 5 bases from J, with 9 bases between. The CDR3 runs 13 residues. The CDR3 here is CASSSNRDQPQHF. DNA for the CDR3: TGTGCCAGCAGTTCGAACAGAGATCAGCCCCAGCATTTT.

This clonotype has at least ten counts. The chain combines TRBV5-1 with TRBJ2-1, with TRBD1 matching 7 bases. After removal of 0 bases from V and 8 bases from J, the junction contained 2 bases not matched to a gene. The CDR3 length is 13 residues. Germline assignment: CDR1 SGHRS and CDR2 YFSETQ. The CDR3 here is CASSLDRGDEQFF. The DNA of the CDR3 is TGCGCCAGCAGCTTGGACAGGGGTGATGAGCAGTTCTTC. The whole variable domain, filled in from reference TRBV5-1 and TRBJ2-1, reads KAGVTQTPRYLIKTRGQQVTLSCSPISGHRSVSWYQQTPGQGLQFLFEYFSETQRNKGNFPGRFSGRQFSNSRSEMNVSTLELGDSALYLCASSLDRGDEQFFGPGTRLTVL.

This clonotype was seen many times. The rearrangement links TRBV5-1 to TRBJ2-1, with D possibly being TRBD2 (6 bases). Per germline, CDR1 SGHRS and CDR2 YFSETQ. The CDR3 runs to 17 residues. Trimming shortened V by 1 base and J by 7 bases, and 21 bases separated the two germline ends. CDR3 bases: TGCGCCAGCAGCTTGCCCAGTAGCATGCGGGATGGGAATGAGCAGTTCTTC. This translates into CASSLPSSMRDGNEQFF.

This chain joins TRBV7-8 and TRBJ1-2, with TRBD1 matching over 9 bases. The CDR3 sequence is 17 residues long. Germline V gene data show CDR1 as SGHVS and CDR2 as FQNEAQ. V lost 0 bases and J lost 5; bases outside the gene matches: 10. The CDR3 bases are TGTGCCAGCAGCTTAGCCCCGAACAGGGGGCAATTTTATGGCTACACCTTC. Encoded protein: CASSLAPNRGQFYGYTF.

V gene TRBV10-3 combines with J gene TRBJ2-1; TRBD2 is a possible D gene (7 bases). Looked up from germline, CDR1 is ENHRY and CDR2 is SYGVKD. Trimming cost V 7 bases and J 7 bases, with 20 bases left between them. CDR3 length: 15 amino acids. The CDR3 loop reads CAINLGTLGGNEQFF. CDR3 coding DNA: TGTGCCATCAATCTCGGGACACTCGGGGGGAATGAGCAGTTCTTC.

The gene calls are TRBV20-1 and TRBJ2-1; possible D gene TRBD1, 6 bases. Trimming stripped 4 bases from V and 5 bases from J, with 15 bases between. This CDR3 is 14 amino acids long. CDR1 DFQATT and CDR2 SNEGSKA come from the germline V gene (reference sequence). CDR3 coding DNA: TGCAGTGCTAACCGGGGCCCAGGGGACAATGAGCAGTTCTTC. Translation gives CSANRGPGDNEQFF.

The genes are TRBV2 and TRBJ2-7, with unresolved D. This CDR3 spans 13 amino acids. Trimming stripped 3 bases from V and 2 bases from J, with 8 bases between. The germline V gene encodes CDR1 SNHLY and CDR2 FYNNEI. CDR3 nucleotide sequence: TGTGCCAGCAGTGAGGCGGATACCTACGAGCAGTACTTC. It is translated as CASSEADTYEQYF.

This clonotype appeared a few times. The V gene is TRBV4-1, the J gene TRBJ2-3; perhaps TRBD2 as D (6 bases). Germline V gene sequence: CDR1 MGHRA, CDR2 YSYEKL. Trimming took 4 bases from V and 6 from J, leaving 14 bases between them. There are 14 residues in the CDR3. DNA of the CDR3: TGCGCCAGCAGCCGAGGGCCCCGGGGGGATACGCAGTATTTT. Its translation: CASSRGPRGDTQYF.

The chain joins TRBV5-1 to TRBJ2-6; 9 nucleotides line up with TRBD1. The germline CDR1 and CDR2 sequences are SGHRS and YFSETQ. CDR3 length equals 18 residues. The junction had 7 bases not matched to a gene; V was cut back by 3 bases and J by 0 bases. The CDR3, as DNA: TGCGCCAGCAGCTACGCCGGGACAGGGAACTCTGGGGCCAACGTCCTGACTTTC. Its protein product is CASSYAGTGNSGANVLTF.

The chain recombines TRBV5-1 with TRBJ2-7; tentative D call: TRBD2 (6 bases). V was cut by 1 base and J by 7 bases, with 18 bases left in between. Germline CDR1 is SGHRS and CDR2 is YFSETQ. This CDR3 contains 15 residues. The CDR3, as DNA: TGCGCCAGCAGCTTGCCCTCGTGGACTAAAGGGGAGCAGTACTTC. It yields the protein CASSLPSWTKGEQYF.

This rearrangement joins TRBV7-8 to TRBJ2-5; a weak D match, TRBD2 (6 bases). V was shortened by 7 bases and J by 4 bases, with 16 bases between the two germline ends. The CDR3 runs to 14 residues. Germline values: CDR1 SGHVS, CDR2 FQNEAQ. CDR3 bases: TGTGCCAGCACCTTCGCCGGGGGATCAGAGACCCAGTACTTC. Translated, it gives CASTFAGGSETQYF.

This rearrangement joins TRBV6-1 to TRBJ2-1, with TRBD2 matching over 9 bases. Germline V gives CDR1 MNHNS, CDR2 SASEGT. V was clipped by 6 bases and J by 7 bases; unmatched bases: 4. There are 13 residues in the CDR3. CDR3 residues: CASRREGLNEQFF. CDR3 in DNA: TGTGCCAGCAGGCGGGAGGGCCTGAATGAGCAGTTCTTC.

This chain links TRBV10-2 with TRBJ2-3, with D uncertain. Looked up from germline, CDR1 is WSHSY and CDR2 is SAAADI. The CDR3 is 13 residues long. The ends were cut back, 4 bases at V and 6 bases at J, with 11 bases in the middle. The CDR3 sequence is CASSAGPWDTQYF. CDR3 nucleotides: TGCGCCAGCAGTGCCGGGCCCTGGGATACGCAGTATTTT.

This rearrangement joins TRBV20-1 to TRBJ2-5; unclear D gene. V was clipped by 3 bases and J by 0 bases, with 5 bases between them. Germline assignment: CDR1 DFQATT and CDR2 SNEGSKA (reference sequence). The CDR3 consists of 12 residues. The CDR3 DNA reads TGCAGTGCTAGGGCAGACCAAGAGACCCAGTACTTC. Translating it yields CSARADQETQYF.

This clonotype was seen more than once but under ten times. The chain employs TRBV15 and TRBJ1-1; D unresolved. The CDR3 runs to 17 residues. Germline V gene data show CDR1 as LNHNV and CDR2 as YYDKDF (reference sequence). V lost 1 base and J 0 bases, leaving 15 bases between the germline ends. Here the CDR3 reads CATSRAKSERMNTEAFF. Written as DNA, the CDR3 is TGTGCCACCAGCAGAGCAAAGTCGGAAAGAATGAACACTGAAGCTTTCTTT.

The rearrangement joins TRBV5-1 to TRBJ2-1, with 9 bases matching TRBD2. CDR1 is SGHRS and CDR2 is YFSETQ in the germline V gene. The V gene end was trimmed by 0 bases and the J gene end by 5 bases; junction bases not matched to a gene: 3. The CDR3 has 15 residues. CDR3 protein: CASSLVSSGNNEQFF. In DNA form, the CDR3 reads TGCGCCAGCAGCTTGGTTTCTAGCGGGAACAATGAGCAGTTCTTC. The full variable domain, completed using reference TRBV5-1 and TRBJ2-1, is KAGVTQTPRYLIKTRGQQVTLSCSPISGHRSVSWYQQTPGQGLQFLFEYFSETQRNKGNFPGRFSGRQFSNSRSEMNVSTLELGDSALYLCASSLVSSGNNEQFFGPGTRLTVL.